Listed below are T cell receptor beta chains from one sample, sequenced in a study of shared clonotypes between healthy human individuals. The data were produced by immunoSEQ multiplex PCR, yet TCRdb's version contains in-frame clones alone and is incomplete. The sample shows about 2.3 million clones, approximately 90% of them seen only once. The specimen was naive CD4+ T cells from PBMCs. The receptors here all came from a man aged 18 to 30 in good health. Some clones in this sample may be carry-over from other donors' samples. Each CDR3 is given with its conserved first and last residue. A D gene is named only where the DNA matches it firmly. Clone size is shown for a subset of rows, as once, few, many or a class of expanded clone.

CDR3: CASSPRGTGGQETQYF
DNA: TGTGCCAGCAGCCCAAGGGGGACAGGGGGCCAAGAGACCCAGTACTTC
D: TRBD1
size: .
J: TRBJ2-5
V: TRBV7-3

CDR3: CASSALSGRATGELFF
DNA: TGTGCCAGCAGCGCCCTTAGCGGGAGGGCCACCGGGGAGCTGTTTTTT
D: TRBD2
size: .
J: TRBJ2-2
V: TRBV9

CDR3: CASSHTPGTQQGTDTQYF
DNA: TGCGCCAGCAGCCACACTCCCGGGACCCAGCAGGGCACAGATACGCAGTATTTT
D: .
size: .
J: TRBJ2-3
V: TRBV4-1

CDR3: CASSFGGRGTYNEQFF
DNA: TGTGCCAGCAGCTTCGGAGGGAGAGGCACCTACAATGAGCAGTTCTTC
D: .
size: .
J: TRBJ2-1
V: TRBV5-4

CDR3: CASSLGQPYEQYF
DNA: TGTGCCAGCAGTCTAGGACAGCCCTACGAGCAGTACTTC
D: .
size: .
J: TRBJ2-7
V: TRBV27

CDR3: CASIMQGTYEQYF
DNA: TGTGCCAGCATTATGCAGGGCACCTACGAGCAGTACTTC
D: .
size: .
J: TRBJ2-7
V: TRBV2

CDR3: CATSPRGGVNEQFF
DNA: TGTGCCACCAGCCCACGCGGGGGAGTCAATGAGCAGTTCTTC
D: TRBD2
size: .
J: TRBJ2-1
V: TRBV15

CDR3: CASSQGRLAGGGETQYF
DNA: TGCGCCAGCAGCCAAGGCCGACTAGCGGGGGGAGGGGAGACCCAGTACTTC
D: TRBD2
size: .
J: TRBJ2-5
V: TRBV4-1

CDR3: CASNLRTEAFF
DNA: TGTGCCAGCAACCTCCGCACTGAAGCTTTCTTT
D: .
size: .
J: TRBJ1-1
V: TRBV28

CDR3: CASSPQTGGLETQYF
DNA: TGTGCCAGCAGCCCCCAAACGGGGGGCTTAGAGACCCAGTACTTC
D: .
size: .
J: TRBJ2-5
V: TRBV6-5

CDR3: CARKNTEAFF
DNA: TGTGCCAGGAAGAACACTGAAGCTTTCTTT
D: .
size: .
J: TRBJ1-1
V: TRBV28

CDR3: CASSFNRLGTEAFF
DNA: TGTGCCAGCAGTTTCAATCGCCTTGGCACTGAAGCTTTCTTT
D: .
size: .
J: TRBJ1-1
V: TRBV6-5

CDR3: CASSSSGEVSPYKSYEQYF
DNA: TGTGCCAGCAGCTCTAGCGGGGAAGTCTCGCCCTATAAAAGCTACGAGCAGTACTTC
D: TRBD2
size: .
J: TRBJ2-7
V: TRBV28

CDR3: CASSVRARHPLSYNEQFF
DNA: TGTGCCAGCAGTGTTCGCGCCCGACATCCCCTCTCCTACAATGAGCAGTTCTTC
D: .
size: .
J: TRBJ2-1
V: TRBV6-4

CDR3: CASSYTLAAGGSEAFF
DNA: TGTGCCAGCAGTTACACACTCGCGGCAGGGGGCTCTGAAGCTTTCTTT
D: TRBD1
size: once
J: TRBJ1-1
V: TRBV28

CDR3: CASSPGTAHTEAFF
DNA: TGTGCCAGCAGTCCCGGGACAGCGCACACTGAAGCTTTCTTT
D: TRBD1
size: .
J: TRBJ1-1
V: TRBV28

CDR3: CASSPLRENQPQHF
DNA: TGTGCCAGCTCACCACTCAGAGAAAATCAGCCCCAGCATTTT
D: .
size: .
J: TRBJ1-5
V: TRBV18

CDR3: CASSTPGQGRNEQYF
DNA: TGTGCCAGTAGTACCCCAGGACAGGGCCGTAACGAGCAGTACTTC
D: TRBD1
size: .
J: TRBJ2-7
V: TRBV19

CDR3: CASSSGTGGNTIYF
DNA: TGCGCCAGCAGCTCGGGGACAGGGGGAAACACCATATATTTT
D: TRBD1
size: .
J: TRBJ1-3
V: TRBV5-1

CDR3: CASSSLTGLAVLPPQYF
DNA: TGTGCCAGCAGTTCTCTAACAGGACTAGCGGTCCTCCCCCCGCAGTATTTT
D: TRBD2
size: .
J: TRBJ2-3
V: TRBV28

CDR3: CASSLGDTLYNEQFF
DNA: TGTGCCAGCAGCTTAGGGGACACCTTATACAATGAGCAGTTCTTC
D: .
size: .
J: TRBJ2-1
V: TRBV7-2

CDR3: CASSLGLAGFLEQYF
DNA: TGCGCCAGCAGCTTGGGGCTAGCGGGATTTCTCGAGCAGTACTTC
D: TRBD2
size: .
J: TRBJ2-7
V: TRBV5-1

CDR3: CASTADRDTDTQYF
DNA: TGTGCCAGCACGGCGGACAGGGACACAGATACGCAGTATTTT
D: TRBD1
size: .
J: TRBJ2-3
V: TRBV13

CDR3: CASSPRDTQYF
DNA: TGTGCCAGCAGTCCGCGGGATACGCAGTATTTT
D: .
size: few
J: TRBJ2-3
V: TRBV28